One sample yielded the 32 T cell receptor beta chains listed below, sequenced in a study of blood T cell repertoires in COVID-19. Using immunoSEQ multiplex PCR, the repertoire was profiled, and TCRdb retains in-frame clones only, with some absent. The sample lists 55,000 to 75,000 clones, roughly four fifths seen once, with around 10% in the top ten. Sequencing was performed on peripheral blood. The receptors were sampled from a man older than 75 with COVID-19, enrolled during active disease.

In nucleotides, the CDR3 is TGTGCCAGCGGACAACTAAATCAGCCCCAGCATTTT. Translated: CASGQLNQPQHF. The chain has TRBV11-2 and TRBJ1-5, with D tentatively TRBD1 (5 bases). CDR3 length: 12 amino acids. Germline V gene data show CDR1 as SGHAT and CDR2 as FQNNGV. V was pared by 8 bases and J by 4 bases, with 9 bases between.

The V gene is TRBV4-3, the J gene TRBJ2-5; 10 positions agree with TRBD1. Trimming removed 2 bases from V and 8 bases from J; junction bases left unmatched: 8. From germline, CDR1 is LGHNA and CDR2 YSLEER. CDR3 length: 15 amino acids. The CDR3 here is CASSQIGTGDITQYF. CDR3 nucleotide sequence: TGCGCCAGCAGCCAAATCGGGACAGGGGATATAACCCAGTACTTC.

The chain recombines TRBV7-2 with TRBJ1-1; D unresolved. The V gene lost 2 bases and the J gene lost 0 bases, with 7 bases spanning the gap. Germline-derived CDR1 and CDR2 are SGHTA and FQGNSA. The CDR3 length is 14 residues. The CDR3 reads CASSLTALNTEAFF. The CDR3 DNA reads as TGTGCCAGCAGCTTAACTGCCCTGAACACTGAAGCTTTCTTT. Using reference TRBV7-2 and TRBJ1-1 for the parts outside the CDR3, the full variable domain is GAGVSQSPSNKVTEKGKDVELRCDPISGHTALYWYRQSLGQGLEFLIYFQGNSAPDKSGLPSDRFSAERTGGSVSTLTIQRTQQEDSAVYLCASSLTALNTEAFFGQGTRLTVV.

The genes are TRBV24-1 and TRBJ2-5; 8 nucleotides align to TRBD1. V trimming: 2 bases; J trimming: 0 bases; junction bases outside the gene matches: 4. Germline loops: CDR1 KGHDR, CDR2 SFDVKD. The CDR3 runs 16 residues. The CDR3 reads CATSDWGTGDQETQYF. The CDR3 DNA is TGTGCCACCAGTGATTGGGGGACAGGTGACCAAGAGACCCAGTACTTC.

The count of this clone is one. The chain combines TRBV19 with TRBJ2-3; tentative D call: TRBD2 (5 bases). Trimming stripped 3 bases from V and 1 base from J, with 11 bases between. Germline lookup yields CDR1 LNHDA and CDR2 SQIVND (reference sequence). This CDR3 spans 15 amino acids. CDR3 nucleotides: TGTGCCAGTAGTATTGGGTTCGGGGGCACAGATACGCAGTATTTT. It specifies CASSIGFGGTDTQYF.

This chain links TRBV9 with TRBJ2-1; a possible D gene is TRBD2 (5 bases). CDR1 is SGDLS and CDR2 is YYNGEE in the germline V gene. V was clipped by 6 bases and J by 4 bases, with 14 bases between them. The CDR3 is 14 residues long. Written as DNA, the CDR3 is TGTGCCAGCACCCCCCAGGACTCGTACAATGAGCAGTTCTTC. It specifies CASTPQDSYNEQFF.

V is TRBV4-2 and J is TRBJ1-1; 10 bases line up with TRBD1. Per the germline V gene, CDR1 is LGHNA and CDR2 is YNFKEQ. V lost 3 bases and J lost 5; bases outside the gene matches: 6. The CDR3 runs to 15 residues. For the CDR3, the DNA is TGTGCCAGCAGCCAGACGGGACAGGGGAGAACTGAAGCTTTCTTT. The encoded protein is CASSQTGQGRTEAFF.

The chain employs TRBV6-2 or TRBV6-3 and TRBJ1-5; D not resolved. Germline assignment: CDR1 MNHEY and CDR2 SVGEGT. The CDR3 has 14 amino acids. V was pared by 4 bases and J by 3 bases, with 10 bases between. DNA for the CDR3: TGTGCCAGCAGTTTCGCCGGGAACAATCAGCCCCAGCATTTT. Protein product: CASSFAGNNQPQHF.

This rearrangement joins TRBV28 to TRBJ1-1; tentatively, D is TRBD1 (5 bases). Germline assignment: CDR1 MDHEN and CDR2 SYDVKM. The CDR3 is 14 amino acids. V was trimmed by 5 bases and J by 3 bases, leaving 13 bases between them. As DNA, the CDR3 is TGTGCCAGCAGTCCCCGCGGGGGGGACACTGAAGCTTTCTTT. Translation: CASSPRGGDTEAFF.

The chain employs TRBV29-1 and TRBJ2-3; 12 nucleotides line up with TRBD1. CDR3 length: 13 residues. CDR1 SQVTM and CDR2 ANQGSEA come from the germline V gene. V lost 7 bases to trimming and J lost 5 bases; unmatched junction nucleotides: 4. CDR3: CSGGTGGLDTQYF. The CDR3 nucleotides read TGCAGCGGCGGGACAGGGGGCTTAGATACGCAGTATTTT.

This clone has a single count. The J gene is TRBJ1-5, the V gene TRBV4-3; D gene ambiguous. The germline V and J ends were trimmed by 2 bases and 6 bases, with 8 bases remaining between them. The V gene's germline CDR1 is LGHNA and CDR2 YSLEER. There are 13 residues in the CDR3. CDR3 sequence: CASSQTQSQPQHF. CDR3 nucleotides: TGCGCCAGCAGCCAAACACAGAGTCAGCCCCAGCATTTT.

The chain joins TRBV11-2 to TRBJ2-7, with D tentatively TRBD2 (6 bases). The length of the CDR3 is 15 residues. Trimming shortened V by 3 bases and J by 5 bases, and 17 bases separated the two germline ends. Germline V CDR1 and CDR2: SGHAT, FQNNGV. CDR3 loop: CASSLARRGNDEQYF. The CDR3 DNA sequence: TGTGCCAGCAGCTTGGCACGACGGGGGAACGACGAGCAGTACTTC. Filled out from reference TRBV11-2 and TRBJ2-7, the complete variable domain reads EAGVAQSPRYKIIEKRQSVAFWCNPISGHATLYWYQQILGQGPKLLIQFQNNGVVDDSQLPKDRFSAERLKGVDSTLKIQPAKLEDSAVYLCASSLARRGNDEQYFGPGTRLTVT.

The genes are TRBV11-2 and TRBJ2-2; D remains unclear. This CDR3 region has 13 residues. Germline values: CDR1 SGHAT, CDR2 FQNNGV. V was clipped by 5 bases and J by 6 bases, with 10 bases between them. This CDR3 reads CASSPQSAGELFF. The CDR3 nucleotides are TGTGCCAGCAGCCCCCAGAGCGCCGGGGAGCTGTTTTTT.

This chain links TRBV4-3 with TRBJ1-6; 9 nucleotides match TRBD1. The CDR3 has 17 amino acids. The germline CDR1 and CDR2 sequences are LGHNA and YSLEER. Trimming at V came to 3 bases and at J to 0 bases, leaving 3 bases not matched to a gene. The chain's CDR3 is CASSHPTGGSYNSPLHF. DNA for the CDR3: TGCGCCAGCAGCCACCCGACAGGGGGCTCCTATAATTCACCCCTCCACTTT.

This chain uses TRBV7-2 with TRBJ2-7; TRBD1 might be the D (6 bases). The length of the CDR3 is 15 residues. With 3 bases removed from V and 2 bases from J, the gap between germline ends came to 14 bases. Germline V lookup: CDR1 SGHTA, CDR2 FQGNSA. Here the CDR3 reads CASSFPGTRTYEQYF. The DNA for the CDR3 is TGTGCCAGCAGCTTCCCCGGGACACGCACCTACGAGCAGTACTTC.

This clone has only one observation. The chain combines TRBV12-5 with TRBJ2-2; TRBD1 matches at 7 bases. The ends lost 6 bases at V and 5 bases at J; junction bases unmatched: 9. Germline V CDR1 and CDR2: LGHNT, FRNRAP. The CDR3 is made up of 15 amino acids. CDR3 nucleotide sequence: TGTGCTAGTGGCAAAGGGGGCGGCTGGACCGGGGAGCTGTTTTTT. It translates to CASGKGGGWTGELFF.

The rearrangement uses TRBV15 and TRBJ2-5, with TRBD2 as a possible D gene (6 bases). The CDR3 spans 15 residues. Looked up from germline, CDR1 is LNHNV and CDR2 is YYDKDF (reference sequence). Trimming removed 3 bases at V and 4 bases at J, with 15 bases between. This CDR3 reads CATSRTGLTGETQYF. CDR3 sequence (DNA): TGTGCCACCAGCAGGACGGGACTGACGGGAGAGACCCAGTACTTC.

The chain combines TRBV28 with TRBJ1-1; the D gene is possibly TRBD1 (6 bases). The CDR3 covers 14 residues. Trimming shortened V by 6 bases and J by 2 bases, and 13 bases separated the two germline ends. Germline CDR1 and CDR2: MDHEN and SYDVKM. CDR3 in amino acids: CASRGHSGNTEAFF. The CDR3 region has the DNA TGTGCCAGCAGGGGACACAGTGGAAACACTGAAGCTTTCTTT.

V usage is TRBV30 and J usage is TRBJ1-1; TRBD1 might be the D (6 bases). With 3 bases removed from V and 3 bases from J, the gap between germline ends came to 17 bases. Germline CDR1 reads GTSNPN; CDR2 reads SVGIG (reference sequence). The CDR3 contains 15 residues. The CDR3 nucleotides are TGTGCCTGGAGCGCCGCCAGGGAGGGGGACACTGAAGCTTTCTTT. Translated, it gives CAWSAAREGDTEAFF.

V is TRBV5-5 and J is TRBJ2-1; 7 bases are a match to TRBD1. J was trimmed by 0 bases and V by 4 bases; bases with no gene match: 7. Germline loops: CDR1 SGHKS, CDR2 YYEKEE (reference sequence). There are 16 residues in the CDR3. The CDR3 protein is CASSGTGDPSYNEQFF. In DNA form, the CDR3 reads TGTGCCAGCAGCGGCACAGGGGACCCCTCCTACAATGAGCAGTTCTTC.

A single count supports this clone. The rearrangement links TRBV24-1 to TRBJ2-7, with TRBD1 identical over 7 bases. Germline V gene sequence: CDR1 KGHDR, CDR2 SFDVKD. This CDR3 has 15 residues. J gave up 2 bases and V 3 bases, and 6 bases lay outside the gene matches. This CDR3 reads CATSDVRDSTYEQYF. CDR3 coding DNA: TGTGCCACCAGTGATGTCCGGGACAGCACCTACGAGCAGTACTTC.

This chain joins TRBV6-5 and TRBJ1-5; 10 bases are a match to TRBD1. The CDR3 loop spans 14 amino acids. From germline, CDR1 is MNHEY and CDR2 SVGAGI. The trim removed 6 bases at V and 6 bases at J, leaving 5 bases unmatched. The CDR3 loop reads CASSLTGGGQPQHF. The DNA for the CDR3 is TGTGCCAGCAGCCTGACAGGGGGCGGTCAGCCCCAGCATTTT.

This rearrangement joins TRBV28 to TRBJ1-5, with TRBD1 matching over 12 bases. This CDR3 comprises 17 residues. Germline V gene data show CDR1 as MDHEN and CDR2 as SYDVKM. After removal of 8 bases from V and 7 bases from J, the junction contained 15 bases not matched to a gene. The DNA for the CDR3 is TGTGCCAGCGTGTCTTTCGGGACAGGGGGCCAATTCCAGCCCCAGCATTTT. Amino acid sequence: CASVSFGTGGQFQPQHF.

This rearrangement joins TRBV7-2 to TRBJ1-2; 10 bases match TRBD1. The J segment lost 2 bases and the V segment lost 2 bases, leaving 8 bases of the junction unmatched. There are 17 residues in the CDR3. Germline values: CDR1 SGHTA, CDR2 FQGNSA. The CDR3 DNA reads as TGTGCCAGCAGCTTAAGTATCCGGACAGGGGGGAACTATGGCTACACCTTC. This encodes CASSLSIRTGGNYGYTF.

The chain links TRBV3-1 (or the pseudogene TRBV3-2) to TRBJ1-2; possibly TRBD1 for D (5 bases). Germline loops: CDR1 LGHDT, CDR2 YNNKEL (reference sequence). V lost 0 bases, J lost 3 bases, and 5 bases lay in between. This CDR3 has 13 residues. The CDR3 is CASSQETDYGYTF. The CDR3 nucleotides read TGTGCCAGCAGCCAAGAGACAGACTATGGCTACACCTTC.

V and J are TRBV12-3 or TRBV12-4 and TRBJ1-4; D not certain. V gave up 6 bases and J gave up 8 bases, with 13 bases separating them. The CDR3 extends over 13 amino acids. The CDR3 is CASSLAATEKLFF. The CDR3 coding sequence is TGTGCCAGCAGCCTTGCGGCAACAGAAAAACTGTTTTTT.

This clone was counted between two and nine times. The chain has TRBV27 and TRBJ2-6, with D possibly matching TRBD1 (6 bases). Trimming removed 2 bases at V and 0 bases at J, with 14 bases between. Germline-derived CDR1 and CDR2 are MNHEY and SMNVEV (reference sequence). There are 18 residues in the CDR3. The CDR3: CASSLKGTPFSGANVLTF. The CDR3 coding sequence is TGTGCCAGCAGTTTAAAAGGGACACCCTTCTCTGGGGCCAACGTCCTGACTTTC.

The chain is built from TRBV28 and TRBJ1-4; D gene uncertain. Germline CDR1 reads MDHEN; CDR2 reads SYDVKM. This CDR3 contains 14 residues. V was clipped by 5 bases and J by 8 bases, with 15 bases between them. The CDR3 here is CASSTRLGGEKLFF. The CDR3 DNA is TGTGCCAGCAGTACCCGATTGGGAGGGGAAAAACTGTTTTTT.

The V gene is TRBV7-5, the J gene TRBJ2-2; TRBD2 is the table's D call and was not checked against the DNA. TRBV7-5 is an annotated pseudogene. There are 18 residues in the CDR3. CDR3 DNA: TGTGTCAGAAGCCCCTGTCACCTAGCGTACCCCAAGGCCGGGGAGCTGTTTTTT. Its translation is CVRSPCHLAYPKAGELFF.

CDR3 protein: CASSQDWLAEQETQYF. The CDR3 coding sequence is TGCGCCAGCAGCCAAGACTGGCTAGCGGAACAAGAGACCCAGTACTTC. The chain combines TRBV4-3 with TRBJ2-5, with 7 nucleotides matching TRBD2. Germline CDR1 and CDR2: LGHNA and YSLEER. The CDR3 is made up of 16 amino acids. After removal of 0 bases from V and 2 bases from J, the junction contained 6 bases not matched to a gene.

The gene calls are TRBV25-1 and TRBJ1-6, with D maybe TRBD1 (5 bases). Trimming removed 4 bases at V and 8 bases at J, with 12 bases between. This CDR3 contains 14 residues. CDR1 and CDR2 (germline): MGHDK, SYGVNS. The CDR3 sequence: CASSVLVGDSPLHF. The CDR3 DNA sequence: TGTGCCAGCAGTGTCCTAGTAGGGGATTCACCCCTCCACTTT. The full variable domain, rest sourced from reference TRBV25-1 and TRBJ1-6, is EADIYQTPRYLVIGTGKKITLECSQTMGHDKMYWYQQDPGMELHLIHYSYGVNSTEKGDLSSESTVSRIRTEHFPLTLESARPSHTSQYLCASSVLVGDSPLHFGNGTRLTVT.

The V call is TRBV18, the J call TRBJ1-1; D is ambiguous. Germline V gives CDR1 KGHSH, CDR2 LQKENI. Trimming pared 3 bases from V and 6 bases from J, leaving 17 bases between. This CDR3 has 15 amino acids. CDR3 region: CASSPLAGAVPEAFF. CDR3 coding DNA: TGTGCCAGCTCACCCCTGGCGGGAGCGGTCCCTGAAGCTTTCTTT.